This T cell receptor beta chain is from a study of cytomegalovirus exposure and HLA in healthy donors (dated by TCRdb to about 2017). Study-level background: An earlier analysis of approximately 640 of the donors reported about 250 Gb of sequence data and roughly 110 million unique TCR beta sequences from about 179 million T cells. In the later analysis, no new phenotypic data were used to find candidate immune exposures; instead, reliance was placed on TCR beta sequences and their occurrence across donors. Among the 398 genotyped donors, 75% to 90% belonged to the genetic ancestry cluster associated with self-reported Caucasian donors. Besides the first cohort of some 670 subjects, a separate validation cohort made up of over 100 different subjects was used. To predict cytomegalovirus infection status, the study brought together high-throughput TCR immunosequencing, statistical association of individual TCRs with disease status, and machine learning. In an earlier analysis of 500 to 650 of the donors, high-throughput TCR beta sequencing was used to judge whether each TCR beta V gene segment behaved as functional or pseudogenic. The number of donors typed differed by locus, with about 629-630 for A, B, C, DRB1 and DQB1, around 560 for DQA1, 600 to 610 for DPA1, and about 450 for DPB1. Because of strong linkage in the cohort, roughly five DR-DQ haplotypes were treated as single units for association and clustering. Donor age, sex, ethnicity and CMV serostatus were compiled alongside the repertoire data. Roughly 310 gigabases of sequencing data and 70 million to 100 million unique TCR sequences were included in an early release covering roughly 700 HLA-typed donors. HLA typing included class I and class II loci at four-digit resolution. Among 300 to 450 genotyped donors of the cohort, an average of approximately 250,000 unique TCR beta nucleotide sequences were sequenced per donor, about a sixth of them non-productive. In a later analysis, previously published TCR beta repertoires from 550 to 700 donors were re-analyzed and high-resolution HLA genotyping was added so that TCR occurrence patterns could be studied. Every repertoire in the discovery cohort had been generated on one and the same sequencing platform. The study used immunosequencing to profile the T cell repertoires of approximately 640 subjects and linked those repertoires to cytomegalovirus serostatus. The study aimed to test whether cataloging public T cell receptors could reveal signatures of past pathogen exposure. A later genetic analysis took genome-wide SNP genotypes for about 55% of the roughly 670 donors and used that subset as a discovery cohort.

The cohort comprised 550 to 700 healthy bone marrow donors. Cohort members were all nominally healthy when sampled, although unrecorded immune exposures were likely present. The donor was CMV seropositive and belonged to the group of 250 to 300 seropositive cohort members. Each donor provided a peripheral blood sample, and peripheral blood mononuclear cells were used for TCR beta sequencing. The Qiagen DNeasy Blood Extraction Kit was used to extract genomic DNA from the blood cell samples. The receptor library was made with the immunoSEQ multiplex PCR assay. For the multiplex PCR, a mixture combining 60 forward primers for TCR Vbeta segments and 13 reverse primers for TCR Jbeta segments was used. The CDR3 region of rearranged TCR beta genes was amplified from genomic DNA with a multiplex PCR assay. The amplified TCR beta libraries were sequenced on the Illumina HiSeq System as 87-base-pair reads. Processing in the source paper ran as follows. In a later analysis, tens of millions of unique TCR beta chains were counted across the approximately 670 repertoires, and about 10 million of these chains were shared by at least two donors. Raw reads were error-corrected and collapsed into unique sequences with a nearest-neighbor algorithm that merged closely related sequences to remove PCR and sequencing errors. V, D and J gene segments were assigned by aligning CDR3 sequences to IMGT reference sequences. Each retained sequence needed at least a six-nucleotide match to both a V gene segment and a J gene segment. Rearrangements were called productive when the CDR3 lacked stop codons and stayed in frame with V and J; all others were non-productive. Following IMGT convention, CDR3 was defined as the stretch from the second conserved V-encoded cysteine up to the conserved J-encoded phenylalanine. The earlier analysis of 500 to 650 of the donors excluded any sequence lacking an unambiguous match to a single V gene segment. In an earlier analysis of a few hundred of the donors, a V segment was called functional when productive rearrangements were above 56.7%, and segregating when the standard deviation between donors exceeded 5%. A statistical classification framework was developed to diagnose cytomegalovirus status using the catalog of TCR beta chain sequences. In a later analysis, TCR nucleotide sequences were compared against IMGT/GENE-DB human TR gene sequences so that V and J genes could be assigned. Using the TCRdist pipeline, a later analysis assigned CDR3 sequences along with most-parsimonious VDJ recombination scenarios. In a later analysis, each TCR beta chain was defined by its CDR3 amino acid sequence together with its V-gene family, and reads without a unique V-gene family were excluded. A later analysis removed 592 highly shared, low-generation-probability nucleotide sequences to deal with suspected cross-contamination and a sequencing artifact. For each public chain, a later analysis derived a clonal expansion index from normalized ranks of inferred template counts within each repertoire. In a later analysis, generation probabilities were computed using a VDJ recombination model fitted to out-of-frame rearrangements, and the results were checked against IGoR. In a later analysis, hypergeometric tests were used to score TCR-TCR, TCR-HLA and TCR-CMV co-occurrence, with a repertoire-size bias correction applied to TCR pairs. In a later analysis, false discovery rates were estimated by permuting HLA or CMV assignments 20 times. A later analysis grouped co-occurring TCRs with DBSCAN, adding TCRdist sequence similarity when clustering within HLA-allele-positive subsets. Co-occurrence clustering excluded repertoires with fewer than 30,000 or more than 120,000 public chains, plus five with anomalous nucleotide sharing. In TCRdb, the immuneACCESS table is reduced to in-frame sequences with V and J assigned. These tables do not hold every clone; where another copy was compared, an unresolved V gene accounts for under half, and the others remain unexplained. D and trimming come from the DNA, and the V and J calls and clone size come from that table. The table for this sample records more than 45,000 clones. 9% to 15% of the sample rests with the top ten.

In the germline V gene, CDR1 corresponds to SGHRS and CDR2 to YFSETQ. V lost 4 bases and J lost 4 bases, and the count of bases not matched to a germline gene is 11. Inclusive of the bounding cysteine and phenylalanine, the CDR3 is 16 residues long. Of all the DNA, just the CDR3 is kept, 48 bases in frame from base 1. As regards this clone: Its antigen is unknown.

General findings and caveats noted by the study authors: HLA typing was unavailable for some donors at each locus, so association tests used only the typed subset. In a later genetic analysis, a missense DCLRE1C variant was associated with V-gene and J-gene trimming of TCR beta chains, and the association was replicated in an independent cohort. A further reported finding was that TCR beta sequences accurately predicted the HLA-A and HLA-B alleles for most subjects in the first cohort. In vitro tests confirmed that a few of the cytomegalovirus-associated TCR beta chains recognize cytomegalovirus antigens. The earlier analysis of about 600 of the donors excluded seventeen rarely observed V segments, including chromosome 9 orphons, because counts were too low. According to a later analysis, parvovirus B19, influenza, CMV and Epstein-Barr virus appeared linked to several top co-occurrence clusters. In a later analysis, most CMV-associated TCR beta chains were found to appear HLA-restricted, with HLA associations seemingly driven largely by CMV exposure. The 87-base-pair reads could not distinguish some IMGT-functional V segments, including TRBV6-2 and TRBV6-3, so those segments were excluded. When HLA alleles, especially DR and DQ, strongly co-occurred, TCR associations were difficult to assign to individual alleles. The cohort was sequenced for TCR beta chains only, and without alpha or paired-chain data the features that could be detected were limited. A group of highly shared sequence variants was considered likely to be a technical artifact of the sequencing pipeline. In a later analysis, HLA-associated TCR beta chains were found to be more clonally expanded and to have lower generation probabilities than equally common non-associated chains. Compared with the approximately 670-donor mean, donors in an Asian-associated ancestry cluster had fewer N-insertions in productive TCRs, according to a later genetic analysis. According to a later analysis, TCR association rates differed among HLA loci, with DRB1 alleles showing the most associated TCRs and HLA-C alleles showing the fewest. It was suggested by the authors that the approach could potentially be generalized to other disease states and immunological phenotypes. Specific HLA alleles were associated with 15,000 to 20,000 TCR beta sequences at a false discovery rate of 0.05 in a later analysis. An earlier analysis of around 540 of the donors showed that most TCR beta V segments appeared in productive rearrangements either about 90% or about 30% of the time, which broadly matched IMGT annotations. A total of 150 or so TCR beta chains were listed by the study as associated with cytomegalovirus. Roughly uniform sequencing depth across donors was assumed in presence/absence analyses, although this assumption may not hold. Across donors, most TCR sequences were observed very rarely, whereas some public TCRs were present in many individuals. Linkage disequilibrium might explain the correlated functional status among segregating V segments, but an unknown experimental factor could not be ruled out. The classifier was reported to diagnose cytomegalovirus status with high specificity and sensitivity in both the original and validation cohorts. CMV serostatus was the only immune exposure information available for the cohort.

The chain is encoded by TRBV5-1 joined to TRBJ2-7, and TRBD1 matches 10 of the central bases. Sequenced sample: PBMCs. The sequence was collected from an older woman in good health and CMV-seropositive. CDR3 region: CASSLGGTGDFYEQYF. Read as DNA, the sequence is TGCGCCAGCAGCCTTGGGGGGACAGGGGATTTTTACGAGCAGTACTTC.